This T cell receptor (beta chain) was observed in a study of T cell responses to AZD1222 COVID-19 vaccine. This clone has only a few counts. The target antigen is unknown. CDR1 SGHKS and CDR2 YYEKEE come from the germline V gene (reference sequence). The length of the CDR3 is 17 residues. J lost 2 bases, V lost 4 bases, and 11 bases had no gene match. Produced via immunoSEQ multiplex PCR; TCRdb's table is partial and in-frame only. The table records more than 95,000 clones, 89% of them present only once. Study outcomes and limitations: Among AZD1222 vaccinees, only six or seven were seropositive at baseline. The donors showed a predominance of white British ancestry and of females, with possible underestimation of clonal diversity.

The J gene is TRBJ2-7, the V gene TRBV5-5, with 11 bases aligning to TRBD1. The TCR was taken from an adult in good health. The input for sequencing was peripheral blood, taken on day 0 of AZD1222 vaccination. CDR3 amino acids: CASSPGTGGLKAYEQYF. CDR3 in DNA: TGTGCCAGCAGCCCCGGGACAGGGGGTCTCAAGGCCTACGAGCAGTACTTC.